A few counts support the clone carrying this T cell receptor beta chain. What it binds is not known. The data stem from a study of T cells after yellow fever vaccination. Study as a whole: For low cell numbers, libraries were made with SMART-Seq v4 Ultra Low Input.

Study outcomes and limitations: Some clonotypes were seen in both the CD4 and the CD8 compartments. These made up a small share and likely arose from convergent recombination.

5'RACE template switching generated TCR cDNA, adding a universal primer site and UMIs. TCRdb reprocessed the 5' RACE reads with MiXCR, giving one entry per CDR3 protein. The sample has approximately 300,000 distinct CDR3 sequences, around 6.8% seen once. CDR1 LNHNV and CDR2 YYDKDF come from the germline V gene (reference sequence). This CDR3 region has 13 residues. Trimming cost V 9 bases and J 5 bases, with 16 bases left between them. The chain joins TRBV15 to TRBJ2-5; D gene ambiguous. This specimen was PBMCs, taken around 45 days after the first yellow fever vaccination. This TCR came from a man aged 18 to 30 who received the YFV17D yellow fever vaccine. The DNA of the CDR3 is TGTGCCACGCGGCGCGCACGTAGGGAGACCCAGTACTTC. Its translation: CATRRARRETQYF. Based on the CDR3 plus reference TRBV15 and TRBJ2-5, the full variable domain is DAMVIQNPRYQVTQFGKPVTLSCSQTLNHNVMYWYQQKSSQAPKLLFHYYDKDFNNEADTPDNFQSRRPNTSFCFLDIRSPGLGDTAMYLCATRRARRETQYFGPGTRLLVL.